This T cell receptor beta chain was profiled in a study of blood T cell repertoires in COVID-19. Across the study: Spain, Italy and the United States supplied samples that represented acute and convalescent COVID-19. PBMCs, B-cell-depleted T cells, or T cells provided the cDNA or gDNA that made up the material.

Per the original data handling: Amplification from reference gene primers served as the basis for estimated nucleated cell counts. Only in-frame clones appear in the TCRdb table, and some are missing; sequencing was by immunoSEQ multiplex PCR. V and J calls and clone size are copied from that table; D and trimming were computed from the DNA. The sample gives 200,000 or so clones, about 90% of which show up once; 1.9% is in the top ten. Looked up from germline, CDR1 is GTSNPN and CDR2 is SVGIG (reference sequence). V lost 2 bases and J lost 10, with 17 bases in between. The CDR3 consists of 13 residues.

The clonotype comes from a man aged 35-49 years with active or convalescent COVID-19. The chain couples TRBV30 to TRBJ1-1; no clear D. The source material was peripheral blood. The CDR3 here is CAWSRRGPEGAFF. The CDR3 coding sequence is TGTGCCTGGAGTCGCCGGGGTCCCGAGGGAGCTTTCTTT.